This record looks at one T cell receptor (beta chain) sequence and its context. What it binds is not known. These data belong to a study of CD8 T cells in Susac syndrome. A quantity of roughly 0.5 to 1 ug RNA underwent reverse transcription using random hexamers. MiXCR, applied by TCRdb to the immunoSEQ multiplex PCR reads, yields one record per CDR3 protein. The sample includes 170,000 or so distinct CDR3 sequences, around 96% of them seen just once. CD8+ and CD4+ T cells taken from blood had their TCR beta sequenced. Study-level results: The authors acknowledged that their TCR sequencing and HLA analysis involved a relatively small number of individuals.

The sequence derives from a human donor with multiple sclerosis. The sequenced material came from CD8+ T cells from PBMCs.

CDR3 protein: CASSSRDRPTGELFF. CDR3 DNA sequence: TGTGCCAGCAGTTCCAGGGACAGGCCGACCGGGGAGCTGTTTTTT. The chain carries TRBV12-3 or TRBV12-4 and TRBJ2-2; TRBD1 matches at 8 bases. After removal of 4 bases from V and 5 bases from J, the junction contained 6 bases not matched to a gene. The length of the CDR3 is 15 residues.